This is a list of T cell receptor beta chains from one sample in a study of cytomegalovirus exposure and HLA in healthy donors. Clones were sequenced by immunoSEQ multiplex PCR, and TCRdb holds only the in-frame ones, with some missing. Of approximately 83,000 clones in the sample, around 80% were seen once. Sequenced material: PBMCs. The receptors come from a man younger than 30 in good health and CMV-seronegative. The CDR3 runs from the conserved cysteine through the conserved F or W. The D gene is left open where the match is weak. The size entry is marked missing in some rows and otherwise reads once, few, many or a size class.

TRBV7-9	NA	TRBJ2-1	NA	CASSLGEGGGADEQFF	TGTGCCAGCAGCTTAGGTGAGGGGGGGGGAGCCGATGAGCAGTTCTTC
TRBV5-1	NA	TRBJ1-1	NA	CASDRMNTEAFF	TGCGCCAGTGACAGAATGAACACTGAAGCTTTCTTT
TRBV19	NA	TRBJ2-7	TRBD1	CASSIGSGGTSYEQYF	TGTGCCAGTAGTATAGGTTCAGGGGGAACGTCCTACGAGCAGTACTTC
TRBV19	NA	TRBJ1-4	TRBD1	CASSMWTGTDGKLFF	TGTGCCAGTAGTATGTGGACAGGGACTGATGGAAAACTGTTTTTT
TRBV9	NA	TRBJ1-2	NA	CASSTTQANYGYTF	TGTGCCAGCAGCACCACACAGGCTAACTATGGCTACACCTTC
TRBV14	few	TRBJ1-4	NA	CASSQARADNEKLFF	TGTGCCAGCAGCCAAGCCAGGGCGGACAATGAAAAACTGTTTTTT
TRBV7-8	NA	TRBJ1-1	NA	CASSLSTEAFF	TGTGCCAGCAGCCTGTCCACTGAAGCTTTCTTT
TRBV6-1	NA	TRBJ1-3	NA	CASSVGASGNTIYF	TGTGCCAGCAGTGTAGGGGCGTCGGGAAACACCATATATTTT
TRBV21-1	NA	TRBJ2-1	NA	CAIPDRNYNEQFF	TGTGCCATCCCGGACAGGAACTACAATGAGCAGTTCTTC
TRBV2	few	TRBJ1-2	NA	CASSSNEDYGYTF	TGTGCCAGCAGTAGCAACGAAGACTATGGCTACACCTTC
TRBV18	NA	TRBJ2-7	NA	CASSPVQAGGYEQYF	TGTGCCAGCTCACCTGTACAGGCAGGGGGGTACGAGCAGTACTTC
TRBV21-1	once	TRBJ2-2	NA	CASRFRDRANTGELFF	TGTGCCAGCAGATTCCGGGACAGGGCGAACACCGGGGAGCTGTTTTTT
TRBV14	NA	TRBJ2-7	NA	CASSQVPWRGQTSYEQYF	TGTGCCAGCAGCCAGGTTCCATGGCGGGGACAGACCTCCTACGAGCAGTACTTC
TRBV7-9	NA	TRBJ2-7	TRBD2	CASSLARGEFEQYF	TGTGCCAGCAGCTTAGCACGGGGGGAATTCGAGCAGTACTTC
TRBV29-1	NA	TRBJ2-1	NA	CSALPAAGSSYNEQFF	TGCAGCGCTCTCCCTGCGGCAGGGTCCTCCTACAATGAGCAGTTCTTC
TRBV9	NA	TRBJ1-4	NA	CASSVGGKPTNEKLFF	TGTGCCAGCAGCGTAGGCGGAAAACCAACTAATGAAAAACTGTTTTTT
TRBV27	NA	TRBJ1-1	NA	CASSLSQVMNTEAFF	TGTGCCAGCAGTTTAAGCCAGGTCATGAACACTGAAGCTTTCTTT
TRBV25-1	few	TRBJ1-4	NA	CASSEPTVEKLFF	TGTGCCAGCAGTGAGCCGACAGTTGAAAAACTGTTTTTT
TRBV28	NA	TRBJ1-2	TRBD1	CASSTGAFNNYGYTF	TGTGCCAGCAGTACAGGGGCCTTCAACAACTATGGCTACACCTTC
TRBV5-4	NA	TRBJ2-7	TRBD2	CASSGEGSLSYEQYF	TGTGCCAGCAGTGGGGAGGGGAGCCTTTCCTACGAGCAGTACTTC
TRBV4-1	once	TRBJ2-7	NA	CASSASGGGGEQYF	TGCGCCAGCAGCGCCTCGGGGGGCGGGGGCGAGCAGTACTTC
TRBV15	NA	TRBJ2-3	TRBD2	CATSRDRRGGGSTDTQYF	TGTGCCACCAGCAGAGATCGCCGTGGCGGGGGATCCACAGATACGCAGTATTTT
TRBV5-6	NA	TRBJ1-2	TRBD1	CASSAGTGIDYCTF	TGTGCCAGCAGCGCAGGGACAGGGATTGACTATTGCACCTTC
TRBV2	NA	TRBJ1-1	NA	CASSLQGGGNTEAFF	TGTGCCAGCAGTCTACAGGGAGGGGGTAACACTGAAGCTTTCTTT
TRBV5-1	NA	TRBJ2-7	TRBD2	CASSLGGGLGTYEQYF	TGCGCCAGCAGCTTGGGGGGAGGGCTGGGGACCTACGAGCAGTACTTC
TRBV9	NA	TRBJ2-3	NA	CASSSRGRDSSTDTQYF	TGTGCCAGCAGCTCAAGAGGGCGGGACAGCAGCACAGATACGCAGTATTTT
TRBV19	NA	TRBJ1-1	TRBD1	CASSWDRNTEAFF	TGTGCCAGTAGTTGGGACAGAAACACTGAAGCTTTCTTT
TRBV9	NA	TRBJ1-2	TRBD1	CASSVGDSFYGYTF	TGTGCCAGCAGCGTAGGGGACAGTTTCTATGGCTACACCTTC
TRBV10-1	once	TRBJ2-1	TRBD2	CASSHPVAGGLHEQFF	TGCGCCAGCAGCCACCCCGTAGCGGGGGGTCTGCATGAGCAGTTCTTC
TRBV5-1	NA	TRBJ1-1	NA	CASSNSARGTEAFF	TGCGCCAGCAGCAACTCGGCGCGGGGGACTGAAGCTTTCTTT
TRBV9	NA	TRBJ2-1	TRBD1	CASSATPGTGGTSEQFF	TGTGCCAGCAGCGCCACTCCCGGGACAGGGGGCACATCAGAGCAGTTCTTC
TRBV7-9	NA	TRBJ1-5	NA	CASSFGLQPQHF	TGTGCCAGCAGCTTTGGACTACAGCCCCAGCATTTT
TRBV10-2	NA	TRBJ1-1	NA	CASSETGLIVSTEAFF	TGCGCCAGCAGTGAGACAGGGTTGATAGTTAGCACTGAAGCTTTCTTT
TRBV29-1	NA	TRBJ2-2	TRBD1	CSVARDRIDTGELFF	TGCAGCGTCGCCCGGGACAGGATTGATACCGGGGAGCTGTTTTTT
TRBV29-1	few	TRBJ1-4	NA	CSVITSNEKLFF	TGCAGCGTTATCACGAGTAATGAAAAACTGTTTTTT
TRBV6-5	NA	TRBJ1-1	NA	CASSYNPGTTEAFF	TGTGCCAGCAGTTACAACCCAGGAACCACTGAAGCTTTCTTT
TRBV19	NA	TRBJ2-6	NA	CASSIVLTSGANVLTF	TGTGCCAGTAGTATAGTTTTAACATCTGGGGCCAACGTCCTGACTTTC
TRBV5-4	NA	TRBJ1-4	TRBD1	CASSPRTGDPLGNEKLFF	TGTGCCAGCAGCCCCAGGACAGGGGATCCCCTTGGTAATGAAAAACTGTTTTTT